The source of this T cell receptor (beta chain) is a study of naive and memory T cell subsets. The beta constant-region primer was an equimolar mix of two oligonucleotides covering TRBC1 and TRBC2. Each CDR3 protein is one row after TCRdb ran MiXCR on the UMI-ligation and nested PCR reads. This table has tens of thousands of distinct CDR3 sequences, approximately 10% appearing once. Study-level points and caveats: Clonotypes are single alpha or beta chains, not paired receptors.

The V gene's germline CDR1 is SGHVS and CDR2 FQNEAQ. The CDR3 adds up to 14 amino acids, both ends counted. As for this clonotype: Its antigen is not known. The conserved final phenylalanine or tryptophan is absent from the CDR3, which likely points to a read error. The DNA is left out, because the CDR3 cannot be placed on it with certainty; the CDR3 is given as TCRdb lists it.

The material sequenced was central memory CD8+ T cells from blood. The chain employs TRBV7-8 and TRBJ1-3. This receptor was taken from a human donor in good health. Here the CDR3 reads CERSLEYTGKKREG.